This T cell receptor beta chain was obtained from a study of OX40 agonist ivuxolimab in advanced cancers. Across the study: The group had a mean age of approximately 60 years, ranged from roughly 23 to 90, and was approximately 81% male. Under the entry rules, prior anti-PD-1, anti-PD-L1 or anti-CTLA-4 therapy was allowed, and roughly 39% had some. Two patients with cutaneous melanoma and one with hepatocellular carcinoma, three in total, showed partial responses.

As to this clone: Its matching antigen is unknown.

General study findings and limits: At 0.1 to 3.0 mg/kg, CD4+ and CD8+ blood T cells expanded clonally by week 6.

The CDR3 runs to 13 residues. Germline CDR1 is SGHRS and CDR2 is YFSETQ. V was trimmed by 0 bases and J by 1 base, leaving 4 bases between them. Measured with immunoSEQ multiplex PCR; TCRdb has only the in-frame clones, and not every one. The data contain about 69,000 clones, 90% of them singletons. The receptor was isolated from an adult with an advanced solid tumor such as melanoma, head and neck, liver or kidney cancer. The sequencing here drew on CD4+ or CD8+ T cells sorted from blood, taken in a trial of the OX40 agonist ivuxolimab. This chain joins TRBV5-1 and TRBJ2-5; unclear D gene. CDR3 protein: CASSLVSQETQYF. The CDR3 DNA reads as TGCGCCAGCAGCTTGGTCAGCCAAGAGACCCAGTACTTC.